There are a few counts of the clone carrying this TCR beta chain. Its antigen is as yet unknown. The sample comes from a study of radiotherapy plus CTLA-4 blockade in lung cancer. Overall study findings and caveats: The best prediction of response reportedly came from early blood T cell clone dynamics, with interferon-beta.

The CDR3 is 14 residues long. The germline CDR1 and CDR2 sequences are KGHSH and LQKENI. Trimming pared 0 bases from V and 4 bases from J, leaving 6 bases between. The table came from immunoSEQ multiplex PCR; TCRdb's copy has only in-frame clones and leaves some out. The sample holds 23,000 or so clones; around 71% are singletons and the top ten take 3% to 3.5%. The receptor comes from a human donor with non-small cell lung cancer whose response to radiotherapy plus ipilimumab could not be evaluated. The specimen comprised peripheral blood, sampled from a patient treated with radiotherapy plus ipilimumab. This sequence joins TRBV18 and TRBJ1-4; D is ambiguous. The CDR3 DNA reads as TGTGCCAGCTCACCACCAGGGAGTAATGAAAAACTGTTTTTT. Its translation is CASSPPGSNEKLFF. The full variable domain, rest sourced from reference TRBV18 and TRBJ1-4, is NAGVMQNPRHLVRRRGQEARLRCSPMKGHSHVYWYRQLPEEGLKFMVYLQKENIIDESGMPKERFSAEFPKEGPSILRIQQVVRGDSAAYFCASSPPGSNEKLFFGSGTQLSVL.